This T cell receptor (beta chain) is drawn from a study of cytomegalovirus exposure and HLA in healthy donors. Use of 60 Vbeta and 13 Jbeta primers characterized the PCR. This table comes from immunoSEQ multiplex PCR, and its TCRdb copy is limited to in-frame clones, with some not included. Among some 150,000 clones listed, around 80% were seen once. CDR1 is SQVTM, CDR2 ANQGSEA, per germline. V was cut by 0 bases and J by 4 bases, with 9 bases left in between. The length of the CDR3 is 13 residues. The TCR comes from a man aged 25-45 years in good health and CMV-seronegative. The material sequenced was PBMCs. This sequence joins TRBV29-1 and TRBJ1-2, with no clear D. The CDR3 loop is CSVEDEQSYGYTF. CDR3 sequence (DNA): TGCAGCGTTGAAGATGAACAGAGCTATGGCTACACCTTC.